These 27 T cell receptor beta chains were sequenced from one sample in a study of T cell responses to AZD1222 COVID-19 vaccine (dated by TCRdb to the early 2020s). Library method: the immunoSEQ multiplex PCR assay. In TCRdb, the immuneACCESS table is reduced to in-frame sequences with V and J assigned. These tables do not hold every clone; where another copy was compared, an unresolved V gene accounts for under half, and the others remain unexplained. The sample contains some 150,000 clones, around 90% of them found a single time. Clones ranked in the top ten supply about 5.4% of the sample. Reading the label with the study, this specimen's time point is: about 28 days (+/-7) after the second vaccine dose. The sample's treatment or condition, from its label and the paper: meningococcal conjugate vaccine given as trial control. The sequences come from peripheral blood, collected 28 days after the second dose of the MenACWY control vaccine. Every receptor here comes from an adult who received the MenACWY meningococcal vaccine as a control.

The chain couples TRBV23-1 to TRBJ2-3; TRBD2 matches at 9 bases. TRBV23-1 is classed as an ORF, of uncertain function. The CDR3 is 17 residues long. With 0 bases clipped from V and 3 bases from J, the junction kept 7 bases outside the gene matches. The CDR3 DNA sequence: TGCGCCAGCAGTCAATCGGGGCCCAGCGGGAGGACAGATACGCAGTATTTT. It codes for CASSQSGPSGRTDTQYF.

Here the CDR3 reads CASRQSTGYGYTF. The CDR3 DNA sequence: TGTGCCAGCAGACAGTCGACAGGGTATGGCTACACCTTC. V gene TRBV7-2 combines with J gene TRBJ1-2; 7 bases align to TRBD1. The CDR3 extends over 13 amino acids. The ends lost 6 bases at V and 5 bases at J; junction bases unmatched: 6. CDR1 SGHTA and CDR2 FQGNSA come from the germline V gene.

The chain has TRBV7-9 and TRBJ2-5, with D possibly being TRBD2 (5 bases). This CDR3 comprises 15 residues. Germline V CDR1 and CDR2: SEHNR, FQNEAQ (reference sequence). V lost 1 base to trimming and J lost 5 bases, with 14 bases between them. In nucleotides, the CDR3 is TGTGCCAGCAGCTTAGGTCGCGCAAGGGAGGAGACCCAGTACTTC. Translation: CASSLGRAREETQYF. Based on the CDR3 plus reference TRBV7-9 and TRBJ2-5, the full variable domain is DTGVSQNPRHKITKRGQNVTFRCDPISEHNRLYWYRQTLGQGPEFLTYFQNEAQLEKSRLLSDRFSAERPKGSFSTLEIQRTEQGDSAMYLCASSLGRAREETQYFGPGTRLLVL.

The chain joins TRBV9 to TRBJ1-4; no firm D call. Trimming shortened V by 4 bases and J by 7 bases, and 14 bases separated the two germline ends. The CDR3 is 14 amino acids. Germline values: CDR1 SGDLS, CDR2 YYNGEE. In nucleotides, the CDR3 is TGTGCCAGCAGCCCTTCCACCTCGGGTGAAAAACTGTTTTTT. Its translation is CASSPSTSGEKLFF.

The chain has TRBV27 and TRBJ2-2; 9 bases are shared with TRBD1. The V and J ends lost 5 bases and 2 bases, in that order; junction bases with no gene match: 6. CDR1 and CDR2 (germline): MNHEY, SMNVEV (reference sequence). The CDR3 spans 16 residues. Here the CDR3 DNA reads TGTGCCAGCAGTCGCCGGGACAGGGCCAACACCGGGGAGCTGTTTTTT. This encodes CASSRRDRANTGELFF.

This clone showed up just a few times. This chain joins TRBV5-1 and TRBJ1-4; D is ambiguous. The V end was cut by 5 bases, the J end by 4 bases, with 12 bases between. The CDR3 totals 14 residues. CDR1 and CDR2 (germline): SGHRS, YFSETQ. The CDR3 is CASSSDLYNEKLFF. The CDR3 nucleotides read TGCGCCAGCAGTTCGGACCTCTATAATGAAAAACTGTTTTTT. Combining the CDR3 with reference TRBV5-1 and TRBJ1-4 gives the whole variable domain KAGVTQTPRYLIKTRGQQVTLSCSPISGHRSVSWYQQTPGQGLQFLFEYFSETQRNKGNFPGRFSGRQFSNSRSEMNVSTLELGDSALYLCASSSDLYNEKLFFGSGTQLSVL.

V gene TRBV5-5 combines with J gene TRBJ2-5; either TRBD1 or TRBD2 may supply D (6 bases each). V dropped 2 bases and J dropped 5 bases, with 16 bases sitting between them. The CDR3 has 15 amino acids. Germline CDR1 and CDR2: SGHKS and YYEKEE (reference sequence). CDR3 nucleotide sequence: TGTGCCAGCAGCTTACAGGGTAGTCGGGAGGAGACCCAGTACTTC. Translated, it gives CASSLQGSREETQYF. Complete variable domain (other parts from reference TRBV5-5 and TRBJ2-5): DAGVTQSPTHLIKTRGQQVTLRCSPISGHKSVSWYQQVLGQGPQFIFQYYEKEERGRGNFPDRFSARQFPNYSSELNVNALLLGDSALYLCASSLQGSREETQYFGPGTRLLVL.

The V call is TRBV4-1, the J call TRBJ1-2; TRBD1 agrees at 7 bases. The CDR3 is made up of 15 amino acids. V lost 5 bases, J lost 2 bases, and 8 bases stayed unmatched. CDR1 and CDR2 (germline): MGHRA, YSYEKL. The CDR3 DNA sequence: TGCGCCAGCAGCGAGGAAGACAGGGTGAACTATGGCTACACCTTC. Translation gives CASSEEDRVNYGYTF.

The chain is built from TRBV5-1 and TRBJ2-2, with 8 positions matching TRBD2. The CDR3 is 16 residues long. The V segment lost 4 bases and the J segment 1 base; nucleotides outside the gene matches: 6. The germline V gene encodes CDR1 SGHRS and CDR2 YFSETQ. The DNA for the CDR3 is TGCGCCAGCAGCCCGGTCCTAGCGGGGAACACCGGGGAGCTGTTTTTT. This codes for CASSPVLAGNTGELFF.

The chain combines TRBV7-2 with TRBJ2-4, with D unresolved. Trimming pared 1 base from V and 0 bases from J, leaving 10 bases between. This CDR3 is 16 amino acids long. Per germline, CDR1 SGHTA and CDR2 FQGNSA. In nucleotides, the CDR3 is TGTGCCAGCAGCTTAGGCGGAGCACTAGCCAAAAACATTCAGTACTTC. Translation gives CASSLGGALAKNIQYF.

The chain carries TRBV27 and TRBJ1-6; TRBD1 aligns across 8 bases. The trim removed 5 bases at V and 3 bases at J, leaving 3 bases unmatched. The CDR3 runs 15 residues. Germline assignment: CDR1 MNHEY and CDR2 SMNVEV (reference sequence). CDR3 DNA: TGTGCCAGCAGTATCAGGGGGCTCTATAATTCACCCCTCCACTTT. It is translated as CASSIRGLYNSPLHF.

V and J are TRBV19 and TRBJ1-2; D remains unclear. V was shortened by 5 bases and J by 3 bases, with 10 bases between the two germline ends. CDR1 and CDR2 from the germline V gene are LNHDA and SQIVND (reference sequence). The CDR3 has 13 residues. CDR3: CASSPWPDYGYTF. The CDR3 coding sequence is TGTGCCAGTAGTCCCTGGCCGGACTATGGCTACACCTTC.

The gene calls are TRBV4-1 and TRBJ2-3; D might be TRBD1 (5 bases). The CDR3 contains 18 residues. Germline lookup yields CDR1 MGHRA and CDR2 YSYEKL. V shed 0 bases and J shed 3 bases, with 19 bases lying between them. CDR3 DNA: TGCGCCAGCAGCCAAGATTTGGTAGGGGTCGGTGGTACAGATACGCAGTATTTT. Protein: CASSQDLVGVGGTDTQYF.

This clone was picked up a small number of times. V is TRBV27 and J is TRBJ1-5; the match to TRBD1 covers 9 bases. Germline values: CDR1 MNHEY, CDR2 SMNVEV (reference sequence). V lost 5 bases to trimming and J lost 7 bases; unmatched junction nucleotides: 12. The CDR3 length is 16 residues. CDR3 sequence: CASSPSGTGTLQPQHF. CDR3 DNA: TGTGCCAGCAGTCCGTCCGGGACAGGGACCCTCCAGCCCCAGCATTTT.

The genes are TRBV7-2 and TRBJ1-2; 12 bases are shared with TRBD1. CDR3 size: 16 residues. Per the germline V gene, CDR1 is SGHTA and CDR2 is FQGNSA. Trimming took 1 base from V and 8 from J; bases not matched to a gene: 8. The CDR3 DNA follows: TGTGCCAGCAGCTTAGACTGGGACAGGGGGCTTGAAGGCTACACCTTC. This codes for CASSLDWDRGLEGYTF.

The rearrangement links TRBV5-6 to TRBJ2-2; 8 positions match TRBD2. The germline CDR1 and CDR2 sequences are SGHDT and YYEEEE. This CDR3 has 14 residues. V lost 4 bases, J lost 7 bases, and 6 bases stayed unmatched. For the CDR3, the DNA is TGTGCCAGCAGCGGGGGACTAGAAAGCGGGGAGCTGTTTTTT. Amino acid sequence: CASSGGLESGELFF.

The rearrangement links TRBV19 to TRBJ1-5, with 7 positions matching TRBD1. The V and J ends lost 8 bases and 6 bases, in that order; junction bases with no gene match: 10. This CDR3 is 14 amino acids long. Germline CDR1 is LNHDA and CDR2 is SQIVND (reference sequence). The CDR3 DNA reads TGTGCCAGTGACATAGACAGGGAGGCTCAGCCCCAGCATTTT. This gives the protein CASDIDREAQPQHF. Drawing the rest from reference TRBV19 and TRBJ1-5, the complete variable domain is DGGITQSPKYLFRKEGQNVTLSCEQNLNHDAMYWYRQDPGQGLRLIYYSQIVNDFQKGDIAEGYSVSREKKESFPLTVTSAQKNPTAFYLCASDIDREAQPQHFGDGTRLSIL.

The chain has TRBV7-8 and TRBJ2-1, with D unresolved. V was shortened by 5 bases and J by 5 bases, with 10 bases between the two germline ends. There are 13 residues in the CDR3. The germline V gene encodes CDR1 SGHVS and CDR2 FQNEAQ. DNA of the CDR3: TGTGCCAGCAGCACCCACCTGGACAATGAGCAGTTCTTC. Amino acid sequence: CASSTHLDNEQFF. The full variable domain, rest sourced from reference TRBV7-8 and TRBJ2-1, is GAGVSQSPRYKVAKRGQDVALRCDPISGHVSLFWYQQALGQGPEFLTYFQNEAQLDKSGLPSDRFFAERPEGSVSTLKIQRTQQEDSAVYLCASSTHLDNEQFFGPGTRLTVL.

This clone has just one count. This rearrangement joins TRBV5-1 to TRBJ2-1; 15 nucleotides agree with TRBD2. There are 20 residues in the CDR3. Germline CDR1 SGHRS, CDR2 YFSETQ. With V trimmed by 3 bases and J by 0 bases, 10 bases remained unmatched. The CDR3 loop is CASSSRGTSGGLSSYNEQFF. DNA for the CDR3: TGCGCCAGCAGCTCCCGCGGGACTAGCGGGGGGCTTAGCTCCTACAATGAGCAGTTCTTC.

The V and J genes are TRBV28 and TRBJ1-2, with D possibly TRBD1 on 6 matching bases. With 3 bases removed from V and 6 bases from J, the gap between germline ends came to 17 bases. Germline CDR1 MDHEN, CDR2 SYDVKM. This CDR3 has 15 residues. CDR3 in DNA: TGTGCCAGCAGTTTTTTCACCGGGACACCGAATGGCTACACCTTC. Its protein is CASSFFTGTPNGYTF.

The rearrangement uses TRBV5-1 and TRBJ2-2; 13 bases are shared with TRBD2. Trimming took 2 bases from V and 4 from J; bases not matched to a gene: 5. CDR1 SGHRS and CDR2 YFSETQ come from the germline V gene. This CDR3 is 17 amino acids long. In DNA, the CDR3 is TGCGCCAGCAGCTTACTAGCGGGAGGGCCGGGCACCGGGGAGCTGTTTTTT. This translates into CASSLLAGGPGTGELFF.

The J gene is TRBJ1-2, the V gene TRBV27; D not certain. The CDR3 extends over 13 amino acids. V shed 3 bases and J shed 2 bases, with 7 bases lying between them. CDR1 is MNHEY, CDR2 SMNVEV, per germline (reference sequence). For the CDR3, the DNA is TGTGCCAGCAGTTTTTCGCCCAACTATGGCTACACCTTC. Its protein product is CASSFSPNYGYTF.

The chain employs TRBV2 and TRBJ2-5, with 8 bases fitting TRBD1. V lost 3 bases to trimming and J lost 5 bases; unmatched junction nucleotides: 2. This CDR3 spans 13 amino acids. Germline-derived CDR1 and CDR2 are SNHLY and FYNNEI. The CDR3: CASSDGDRETQYF. The CDR3 DNA sequence: TGTGCCAGCAGTGACGGGGACAGGGAGACCCAGTACTTC.

This clone appeared once. V usage is TRBV2 and J usage is TRBJ1-2; the match to TRBD1 covers 7 bases. V lost 4 bases to trimming and J lost 3 bases; unmatched junction nucleotides: 8. Germline assignment: CDR1 SNHLY and CDR2 FYNNEI. The CDR3 contains 15 residues. The CDR3 reads CASSASGTADYGYTF. In DNA, the CDR3 is TGTGCCAGCAGTGCATCCGGGACAGCGGACTATGGCTACACCTTC.

CDR3 nucleotides: TGTGCCAGCAGCCAAGTGACGGGAAGTCAGCCCCAGCATTTT. Protein product: CASSQVTGSQPQHF. The chain links TRBV4-2 to TRBJ1-5; D is uncertain. There are 14 residues in the CDR3. V lost 1 base and J lost 6, with 10 bases in between. Germline values: CDR1 LGHNA, CDR2 YNFKEQ.

The chain uses TRBV6-2 or TRBV6-3 and TRBJ1-5; TRBD1 is a possible D gene (6 bases). Trimming cost V 4 bases and J 1 base, with 8 bases left between them. CDR1 is MNHEY, CDR2 SVGEGT, per germline. This CDR3 has 14 residues. CDR3 amino acids: CASSSRGSNQPQHF. The CDR3 nucleotides are TGTGCCAGCAGTTCGAGGGGGAGCAATCAGCCCCAGCATTTT.

The V call is TRBV3-1 (or the pseudogene TRBV3-2), the J call TRBJ2-1; TRBD1 aligns across 10 bases. The length of the CDR3 is 16 residues. The V segment lost 3 bases and the J segment 7 bases; nucleotides outside the gene matches: 9. Germline V CDR1 and CDR2: LGHDT, YNNKEL (reference sequence). For the CDR3, the DNA is TGTGCCAGCAGCCACCGCGGGACAGGGGTCGGGAATGAGCAGTTCTTC. This codes for CASSHRGTGVGNEQFF.